A selection of T cell receptor beta chains follows, all from one sample in a study of cytomegalovirus exposure and HLA in healthy donors. Sequencing used immunoSEQ multiplex PCR; TCRdb keeps in-frame clones, though not all of them. In the table there are about 190,000 clones, 75% to 90% of which are singletons. What was sequenced was PBMCs. These receptors came from a woman under 30 in good health and CMV-seronegative. Each CDR3 is given with its conserved first and last residue. D genes are given only for firm matches. Clone size is not always given. Where it is, it says once, few, many or a class for expanded clones.

D,size,V,J,DNA,CDR3
TRBD1,-,TRBV28,TRBJ1-2,TGTGCCAGCAGTGTCACAGGGGGTGGGAACTATGGCTACACCTTC,CASSVTGGGNYGYTF
TRBD2,-,TRBV10-3,TRBJ2-1,TGTGCCATCAGTGAAGGGCTAGCGGGGGCGGATGAGCAGTTCTTC,CAISEGLAGADEQFF
TRBD1,-,TRBV6-5,TRBJ1-2,TGTGCCAGCGCCCCCGCCGGGACAGGGCTCTCGGGCTACACCTTC,CASAPAGTGLSGYTF
-,-,TRBV19,TRBJ2-7,TGTGCCAGTAGTCCCCTCGGGCTTCCAGGAGGCTACGAGCAGTACTTC,CASSPLGLPGGYEQYF
-,once,TRBV7-2,TRBJ2-7,TGTGCCAGCAGCTGGACCCAGGGACTCGTGACCTACGAGCAGTACTTC,CASSWTQGLVTYEQYF
-,-,TRBV10-3,TRBJ1-1,TGTGCCATCAGTGAGTATGAGGAGGTCACTGAAGCTTTCTTT,CAISEYEEVTEAFF
TRBD2,-,TRBV5-4,TRBJ2-3,TGTGCCAGCAGCTTCCGGTTTTCGCGGGGGGAACCTAAACCGCAGTATTTT,CASSFRFSRGEPKPQYF
TRBD1,-,TRBV28,TRBJ2-4,TGTGCCAGCAGTTTCCTACAGGGGGCCAAAAACATTCAGTACTTC,CASSFLQGAKNIQYF
TRBD1,-,TRBV5-1,TRBJ2-3,TGCGCCAGCAGCCCTGGTCAGGGGGAAACGCAGTATTTT,CASSPGQGETQYF
TRBD1,-,TRBV5-1,TRBJ1-2,TGCGCCAGCAGCTTGACAGGGGGGTTTTATGGCTACACCTTC,CASSLTGGFYGYTF
TRBD2,-,TRBV27,TRBJ2-7,TGTGCCAGCAGTTTAGGACTAGCGGGAGGGGGCTACGAGCAGTACTTC,CASSLGLAGGGYEQYF
-,-,TRBV6-5,TRBJ2-1,TGTGCCAGCACGGGGTTGGCAGTTGGTAATGAGCAGTTCTTC,CASTGLAVGNEQFF
TRBD1,few,TRBV6-5,TRBJ1-2,TGTGCCAGCAGTTCCCCGGACAGGGGCCATGGCTACACCTTC,CASSSPDRGHGYTF
-,few,TRBV5-8,TRBJ2-7,TGTGCCAGCAACATGATGGTCGAGCAGTACTTC,CASNMMVEQYF
TRBD1,-,TRBV5-5,TRBJ1-1,TGTGCCAGCAACACACTTAGGACAGGGGTGAACACTGAAGCTTTCTTT,CASNTLRTGVNTEAFF
TRBD2,-,TRBV7-9,TRBJ2-3,TGTGCCAGCAGCTTATCCCTTCAGCGGGAGTTTTTAGTTACGCAGTATTTT,CASSLSLQREFLVTQYF
-,once,TRBV27,TRBJ2-2,TGTGCCAGCAGTTTCCAGGCAAGTCCAGATTACGCCGGGGAGCTGTTTTTT,CASSFQASPDYAGELFF
TRBD2,-,TRBV27,TRBJ2-3,TGTGCCAGCAGTCTAGCGGGAGTAGATACGCAGTATTTT,CASSLAGVDTQYF
-,few,TRBV5-6,TRBJ1-5,TGTGCCAGCAGCTTTGGGCGAGAGCCCCAGCATTTT,CASSFGREPQHF
-,-,TRBV7-9,TRBJ1-2,TGTTCCAGCAGCTTGTCTCTGACATCCGATGGCTACACCTTC,CSSSLSLTSDGYTF
-,-,TRBV19,TRBJ1-6,TGTGCCAGTAGTCCCGTCAGCGATAATTCACCCCTCCACTTT,CASSPVSDNSPLHF
TRBD2,-,TRBV5-1,TRBJ2-1,TGCGCCAGCAGCTTAGCGGGAGAGGAGTTCTTC,CASSLAGEEFF
-,-,TRBV5-1,TRBJ2-5,TGCGCCAGCAGCTTGGAGTCTACGGAGACCCAGTACTTC,CASSLESTETQYF
-,-,TRBV13,TRBJ2-7,TGTGCCAGCAGCTTAGGGGCCCTAAGGGGGGAGCAGTACTTC,CASSLGALRGEQYF
-,few,TRBV11-3,TRBJ2-1,TGTGCCAGCAGCGCCGGACAGTTTCACAATGAGCAGTTCTTC,CASSAGQFHNEQFF
-,-,TRBV5-1,TRBJ2-1,TGCACCAGCAGCCTTTTTTCGGGATGGCCCGTAGATGAGCAGTTCTTC,CTSSLFSGWPVDEQFF
-,-,TRBV6-5,TRBJ1-6,TGTGCCAGCAGTTATGGTAGAGATAATTCACCCCTCCACTTT,CASSYGRDNSPLHF
TRBD2,-,TRBV2,TRBJ2-1,TGTGCCAGCAGTGAGTCCGCGGGGGCCTACAATGAGCAGTTCTTC,CASSESAGAYNEQFF
-,-,TRBV19,TRBJ1-5,TGTGCCAGTAGCCCACAGGGTCAAGGCCAGCCCCAGCATTTT,CASSPQGQGQPQHF
TRBD2,-,TRBV5-1,TRBJ2-2,TGCGCCAGCAGCTTACTAGCGGGGGTCGTCGGGGAGCTGTTTTTT,CASSLLAGVVGELFF
-,-,TRBV27,TRBJ1-4,TGTGCCAGCAGTTTTGAATGGGGCCGTGCAACTAATGAAAAACTGTTTTTT,CASSFEWGRATNEKLFF
-,-,TRBV5-1,TRBJ1-1,TGCGCCAGCAGCAAAACAGGGCCCACTGAAGCTTTCTTT,CASSKTGPTEAFF
TRBD2,-,TRBV9,TRBJ2-2,TGTGCCAGCAGCGCTCTAGCGGGTAGGGTCGGGGAGCTGTTTTTT,CASSALAGRVGELFF
-,-,TRBV30,TRBJ2-1,TGTGCCTGGAGTTCTGGCAGGGGATCCTATAATGAGCAGTTCTTC,CAWSSGRGSYNEQFF
-,-,TRBV6-6,TRBJ1-5,TGTGCCAGCAGGACTACAGTCGACTATAGCAATCAGCCCCAGCATTTT,CASRTTVDYSNQPQHF
-,-,TRBV7-2,TRBJ2-5,TGTGCCAGCAGCTTTGGACAGACAGAGACCCAGTACTTC,CASSFGQTETQYF
-,-,TRBV13,TRBJ2-2,TGTGCCAGCAGCTCCCTAGACTTCTTCGGGACCGGGGAGCTGTTTTTT,CASSSLDFFGTGELFF
-,-,TRBV25-1,TRBJ1-2,TGTGCCAGCAGTGAATCCGACTATGGCTACACCTTC,CASSESDYGYTF
-,-,TRBV7-6,TRBJ2-5,TGTGCCAGCACCCCCCGGGGGGCCGAGACCCAGTACTTC,CASTPRGAETQYF
TRBD1,-,TRBV7-9,TRBJ2-7,TGTTCCAGCACGCCGACAGGGAGCGTTTACGAGCAGTACTTC,CSSTPTGSVYEQYF
-,-,TRBV11-2,TRBJ2-5,TGTGCCAGCAGCTTAAATGGTACTCCTCAAGAGACCCAGTACTTC,CASSLNGTPQETQYF
-,-,TRBV7-2,TRBJ2-7,TGTGCCAGCAGCTTTAGTGAGGCCGGGGAGCAGTACTTC,CASSFSEAGEQYF
-,-,TRBV19,TRBJ2-2,TGTGCCAGTAGCCCTTTCCTTAAGAACACCGGGGAGCTGTTTTTT,CASSPFLKNTGELFF
TRBD1,few,TRBV5-6,TRBJ2-7,TGTGCCAGCAGCTTGTATTGGTCAGGGGGAGCCTACGAGCAGTACTTC,CASSLYWSGGAYEQYF
-,-,TRBV21-1,TRBJ2-2,TGTGCCAGCAGCACCCAGCGGGAGGACACCGGGGAGCTGTTTTTT,CASSTQREDTGELFF
-,-,TRBV6-1,TRBJ1-1,TGTGCCAGCACTCAGGGAAAGAACACTGAAGCTTTCTTT,CASTQGKNTEAFF
TRBD1,-,TRBV25-1,TRBJ2-7,TGTGCCAGCAGTTCTCCGGACAGGGCGTCCTACGAGCAGTACTTC,CASSSPDRASYEQYF
TRBD1,-,TRBV6-5,TRBJ2-7,TGTGCCAGCAGTTACGGCGGGACAGGGCCCTACGAGCAGTACTTC,CASSYGGTGPYEQYF
TRBD1,-,TRBV5-1,TRBJ2-7,TGCGCCAGCAGCTTGGCTGCAGGGGGCACCTACGAGCAGTACTTC,CASSLAAGGTYEQYF
TRBD1,-,TRBV11-2,TRBJ2-7,TGTGCCAGCAGCTTAGTCCGGACAGGGGATTACGAGCAGTACTTC,CASSLVRTGDYEQYF
TRBD1,-,TRBV6-6,TRBJ1-4,TGTGCCAGCAGTCCGCAGACAGGGAATAATGAAAAACTGTTTTTT,CASSPQTGNNEKLFF
-,-,TRBV28,TRBJ1-5,TGTGCCAGCAGTTGGACAGCCTCGGGGCAGCCCCAGCATTTT,CASSWTASGQPQHF